This TCR beta chain was found in a study of T cell responses to AZD1222 COVID-19 vaccine. Study results and limitations: Baseline serology detected seropositivity in only six AZD1222 recipients.

Produced via immunoSEQ multiplex PCR; TCRdb's table is partial and in-frame only. The sample includes 100,000 to 150,000 clones, 89% of them seen just once. Points on this clone: Its antigen is unknown.

CDR3 length: 14 residues. Trimming cost V 2 bases and J 4 bases, with 11 bases left between them. CDR1 and CDR2 (germline): SEHNR, FQNEAQ (reference sequence). The chain employs TRBV7-9 and TRBJ1-1; D remains ambiguous. The source of this sequence is an adult in good health. The specimen comprised peripheral blood, sampled on day 0 of AZD1222 vaccination. Written as DNA, the CDR3 is TGTGCCAGCAGCTTAAACGGTCAGAGCACTGAAGCTTTCTTT. Encoded protein: CASSLNGQSTEAFF.